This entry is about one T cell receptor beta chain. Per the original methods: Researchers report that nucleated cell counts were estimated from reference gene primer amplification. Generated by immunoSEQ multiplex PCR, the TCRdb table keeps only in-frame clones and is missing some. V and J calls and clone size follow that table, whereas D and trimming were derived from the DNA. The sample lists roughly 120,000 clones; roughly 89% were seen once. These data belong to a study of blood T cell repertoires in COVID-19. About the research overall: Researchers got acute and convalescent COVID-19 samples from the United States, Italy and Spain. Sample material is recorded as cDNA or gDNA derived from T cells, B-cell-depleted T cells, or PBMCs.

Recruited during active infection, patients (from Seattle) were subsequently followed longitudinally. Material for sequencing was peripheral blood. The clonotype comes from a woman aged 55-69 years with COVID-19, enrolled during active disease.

This CDR3 reads CASSQGTGVSYEQYF. DNA of the CDR3: TGTGCCAGCAGCCAAGGGACAGGGGTATCCTACGAGCAGTACTTC. This sequence joins TRBV3-1 (or the pseudogene TRBV3-2) and TRBJ2-7; TRBD1 agrees at 9 bases. The ends lost 1 base at V and 1 base at J; junction bases unmatched: 2. The germline CDR1 and CDR2 sequences are LGHDT and YNNKEL (reference sequence). The CDR3 contains 15 residues.